What follows are 27 T cell receptor beta chains derived from one specimen sequenced in a study of T cell responses to AZD1222 COVID-19 vaccine. Clones were read by immunoSEQ multiplex PCR, and TCRdb kept only the in-frame ones, dropping some. This table has roughly 150,000 clones, roughly 86% appearing once. The source material was peripheral blood, sampled on day 0 of AZD1222 vaccination. The receptors shown here come from an adult in good health.

V gene TRBV10-3 combines with J gene TRBJ2-6; D possibly corresponds to TRBD1 (5 bases). Germline-derived CDR1 and CDR2 are ENHRY and SYGVKD. Trimming left V 8 bases short and J 0 bases short, with 14 bases between. This CDR3 comprises 16 residues. The chain's CDR3 is CAILAGNLSGANVLTF. CDR3 bases: TGTGCCATCTTAGCAGGGAACCTCTCTGGGGCCAACGTCCTGACTTTC.

The chain carries TRBV7-8 and TRBJ1-1; D ambiguous. CDR1 is SGHVS and CDR2 is FQNEAQ in the germline V gene. The CDR3 is 13 amino acids. The V and J ends lost 0 bases and 1 base respectively, with 3 bases between them. The CDR3 nucleotides read TGTGCCAGCAGCTTAGCAGGGAACACTGAAGCTTTCTTT. Its translation is CASSLAGNTEAFF.

V is TRBV7-9 and J is TRBJ2-7; unclear D gene. CDR3 length: 12 residues. The germline V gene encodes CDR1 SEHNR and CDR2 FQNEAQ (reference sequence). Trimming cost V 11 bases and J 1 base, with 12 bases left between them. The CDR3 here is CALGDGSYEQYF. The CDR3 DNA reads TGTGCCTTGGGTGACGGGTCCTACGAGCAGTACTTC.

This sequence joins TRBV18 and TRBJ1-1, with D perhaps TRBD1 (6 bases). Trimming stripped 3 bases from V and 3 bases from J, with 11 bases between. Germline lookup yields CDR1 KGHSH and CDR2 LQKENI. CDR3 length: 14 residues. The CDR3 DNA follows: TGTGCCAGCTCACCCGGGGGGGCCGACACTGAAGCTTTCTTT. It specifies CASSPGGADTEAFF.

This clone turned up a few times. V usage is TRBV9 and J usage is TRBJ1-5; no clear D. CDR3 size: 14 residues. V lost 4 bases and J lost 0, with 8 bases in between. Germline loops: CDR1 SGDLS, CDR2 YYNGEE. The CDR3 DNA reads as TGTGCCAGCAGCTCTAAACCTAGCAATCAGCCCCAGCATTTT. Translation gives CASSSKPSNQPQHF. Combining the CDR3 with reference TRBV9 and TRBJ1-5 gives the whole variable domain DSGVTQTPKHLITATGQRVTLRCSPRSGDLSVYWYQQSLDQGLQFLIQYYNGEERAKGNILERFSAQQFPDLHSELNLSSLELGDSALYFCASSSKPSNQPQHFGDGTRLSIL.

This clone has just one count. V gene TRBV28 combines with J gene TRBJ1-2; 7 bases are shared with TRBD1. CDR1 and CDR2 from the germline V gene are MDHEN and SYDVKM. The CDR3 contains 12 residues. With 4 bases clipped from V and 8 bases from J, the junction kept 4 bases outside the gene matches. CDR3 residues: CASSSTGVGYTF. The CDR3 bases are TGTGCCAGCAGTTCAACAGGGGTCGGCTACACCTTC.

The chain combines TRBV11-3 with TRBJ2-1; no reliable D call. V was shortened by 4 bases and J by 6 bases, with 13 bases between the two germline ends. This CDR3 has 14 residues. The germline gives CDR1 SGHNT, CDR2 YENEEA. The CDR3 reads CASSSDLSGNEQFF. The CDR3 coding sequence is TGTGCCAGCAGCTCGGATCTCTCGGGCAATGAGCAGTTCTTC.

The V and J genes are TRBV12-3 or TRBV12-4 and TRBJ2-5, with D unclear. CDR3 length equals 13 residues. The germline V and J ends were trimmed by 3 bases and 5 bases, with 10 bases remaining between them. The CDR3 spells CASSFLPPETQYF. CDR3 bases: TGTGCCAGCAGTTTTCTTCCCCCGGAGACCCAGTACTTC.

The chain combines TRBV18 with TRBJ1-6; D is unclear. This CDR3 is built from 14 residues. CDR1 and CDR2 (germline): KGHSH, LQKENI. V was clipped by 3 bases and J by 5 bases, with 8 bases between them. CDR3: CASSPQHNNSPLHF. The CDR3 DNA reads as TGTGCCAGCTCACCGCAGCATAATAATTCACCCCTCCACTTT.

The genes are TRBV18 and TRBJ1-1, with no clear D. The V end lost 1 base, the J end lost 0 bases, and 9 bases lay between the germline ends. This CDR3 contains 15 residues. In germline, CDR1 is KGHSH, CDR2 LQKENI. The CDR3 nucleotides read TGTGCCAGCTCACCACGTGAAGGGATGAACACTGAAGCTTTCTTT. Residues: CASSPREGMNTEAFF.

This chain links TRBV6-5 with TRBJ1-3; D unclear. V was shortened by 7 bases and J by 2 bases, with 15 bases between the two germline ends. This CDR3 comprises 15 residues. Germline V gene sequence: CDR1 MNHEY, CDR2 SVGAGI. The CDR3, as DNA: TGTGCCAGCACCCGGGCAGGAGTTACTGGAAACACCATATATTTT. Amino acids: CASTRAGVTGNTIYF.

The chain combines TRBV4-1 with TRBJ2-7; TRBD2 matches at 8 bases. The length of the CDR3 is 14 residues. J was trimmed by 3 bases and V by 2 bases; bases with no gene match: 3. Per germline, CDR1 MGHRA and CDR2 YSYEKL. The CDR3 DNA reads as TGCGCCAGCAGCCAAACGGGACTAGTCTACGAGCAGTACTTC. It specifies CASSQTGLVYEQYF.

The rearrangement joins TRBV30 to TRBJ2-7; 7 bases are a match to TRBD1. Per germline, CDR1 GTSNPN and CDR2 SVGIG (reference sequence). The CDR3 has 12 amino acids. Trimming removed 7 bases from V and 3 bases from J; junction bases left unmatched: 6. CDR3 sequence: CAFRGSYYEQYF. As DNA, the CDR3 is TGTGCCTTCAGGGGGTCCTACTACGAGCAGTACTTC.

This chain connects TRBV7-2 to TRBJ1-1, with D hard to call. The ends were cut back, 11 bases at V and 0 bases at J, with 13 bases in the middle. There are 13 residues in the CDR3. Germline CDR1 and CDR2: SGHTA and FQGNSA. CDR3 DNA: TGTGCCGATGGGGAGGGAATGAACACTGAAGCTTTCTTT. Translation: CADGEGMNTEAFF. Using reference TRBV7-2 and TRBJ1-1 for the parts outside the CDR3, the full variable domain is GAGVSQSPSNKVTEKGKDVELRCDPISGHTALYWYRQSLGQGLEFLIYFQGNSAPDKSGLPSDRFSAERTGGSVSTLTIQRTQQEDSAVYLCADGEGMNTEAFFGQGTRLTVV.

The chain recombines TRBV27 with TRBJ1-2, with D hard to call. The germline gives CDR1 MNHEY, CDR2 SMNVEV (reference sequence). This CDR3 has 14 amino acids. V lost 5 bases and J lost 2, with 12 bases in between. The chain's CDR3 is CASSHYDTNYGYTF. The CDR3 nucleotides are TGTGCCAGCAGTCACTACGACACAAACTATGGCTACACCTTC.

This clone was detected only once. The chain links TRBV27 to TRBJ1-6, with a weak D call TRBD1 (5 bases). V shed 2 bases and J shed 9 bases, with 5 bases lying between them. Per the germline V gene, CDR1 is MNHEY and CDR2 is SMNVEV (reference sequence). There are 12 residues in the CDR3. CDR3 DNA sequence: TGTGCCAGCAGTTTAAGGGGTTCACCCCTCCACTTT. It encodes CASSLRGSPLHF.

The V call is TRBV7-2, the J call TRBJ2-5; 9 positions match TRBD2. CDR1 SGHTA and CDR2 FQGNSA come from the germline V gene. The V gene end was trimmed by 7 bases and the J gene end by 5 bases; junction bases not matched to a gene: 8. The CDR3 consists of 14 residues. The CDR3 sequence: CASNLAGDGETQYF. The CDR3 DNA sequence: TGTGCCAGCAATTTAGCGGGAGACGGGGAGACCCAGTACTTC.

This chain links TRBV5-1 with TRBJ1-2; D is unresolved. The CDR3 runs 12 residues. CDR1 is SGHRS and CDR2 is YFSETQ in the germline V gene. V shed 3 bases and J shed 6 bases, with 9 bases lying between them. Here the CDR3 reads CASSSGMDGYTF. In DNA form, the CDR3 reads TGCGCCAGCAGCTCTGGAATGGATGGCTACACCTTC.

J is TRBJ1-5 and V is TRBV24-1; D ambiguous. Trimming cost V 5 bases and J 9 bases, with 13 bases left between them. The CDR3 spans 13 residues. Germline CDR1 is KGHDR and CDR2 is SFDVKD. The CDR3 sequence: CATSGDWGSPQHF. The CDR3 DNA reads as TGTGCCACCAGTGGGGATTGGGGATCGCCCCAGCATTTT.

This chain links TRBV5-1 with TRBJ2-3, with 8 bases lining up with TRBD2. The V gene's germline CDR1 is SGHRS and CDR2 YFSETQ. Germline trimming cut 0 bases from V and 2 bases from J; bases unmatched to any gene: 5. The CDR3 totals 16 residues. The CDR3 DNA is TGCGCCAGCAGCTTGGGCTTAGCGGGGAACACAGATACGCAGTATTTT. The encoded protein is CASSLGLAGNTDTQYF.

This chain connects TRBV28 to TRBJ2-3, with D unclear. The CDR3 has 11 amino acids. Trimming left V 2 bases short and J 5 bases short, with 2 bases between. Looked up from germline, CDR1 is MDHEN and CDR2 is SYDVKM. The CDR3 region is CASSLRDTQYF. CDR3 sequence (DNA): TGTGCCAGCAGTTTACGAGATACGCAGTATTTT.

DNA for the CDR3: TGTGCCAGCAGTTACGGGGCAGGGAGCTATGAGCAGTTCTTC. This sequence encodes CASSYGAGSYEQFF. This chain connects TRBV6-5 to TRBJ2-1, with D perhaps assigned TRBD1 or TRBD2 (5 bases each). Per the germline V gene, CDR1 is MNHEY and CDR2 is SVGAGI. V lost 2 bases and J lost 8, with 13 bases in between. This CDR3 spans 14 amino acids.

This rearrangement joins TRBV18 to TRBJ1-3; 8 bases fit TRBD1. The CDR3 has 15 residues. V gave up 2 bases and J gave up 4 bases; unmatched junction bases: 4. Germline V lookup: CDR1 KGHSH, CDR2 LQKENI. CDR3 coding DNA: TGTGCCAGCTCACCAACCGGACAGGGAGGAAACACCATATATTTT. The encoded protein is CASSPTGQGGNTIYF.

The CDR3 DNA reads TGTGCCAGCAGTGACCTAGCTACGGACAGCTTCCTGGGGACATATCAGCCCCAGCATTTT. Protein product: CASSDLATDSFLGTYQPQHF. The chain couples TRBV6-4 to TRBJ1-5; perhaps TRBD1 as D (6 bases). CDR3 size: 20 residues. Per the germline V gene, CDR1 is MRHNA and CDR2 is SNTAGT. Deletions cut 2 bases from V and 5 bases from J, with 28 bases between.

CDR3 DNA: TGTGCCAGCAGACCCGCTCCCCGGGACAGGGAGGGAACAGATACGCAGTATTTT. This translates into CASRPAPRDREGTDTQYF. The V and J genes are TRBV27 and TRBJ2-3; TRBD1 matches 9 bases. CDR1 and CDR2 from the germline V gene are MNHEY and SMNVEV (reference sequence). The length of the CDR3 is 18 residues. With V trimmed by 6 bases and J by 3 bases, 16 bases remained unmatched.

The V gene is TRBV12-3 or TRBV12-4, the J gene TRBJ1-2; 7 nucleotides align to TRBD1. CDR3 length equals 13 residues. The ends lost 5 bases at V and 8 bases at J; junction bases unmatched: 8. CDR3 region: CASSEGQRNGYTF. CDR3 coding DNA: TGTGCCAGCAGTGAGGGACAGCGGAACGGCTACACCTTC.

This clone showed up just once. The CDR3 is CASSLYGTSTDTQYF. CDR3 nucleotides: TGCGCCAGCAGCTTGTATGGGACCAGCACAGATACGCAGTATTTT. V is TRBV5-1 and J is TRBJ2-3, with D perhaps given as TRBD1 or TRBD2 (5 bases each). CDR3 length: 15 amino acids. Between the trimmed V and J ends, which lost 1 base and 0 bases, there was a span of 9 bases. Per germline, CDR1 SGHRS and CDR2 YFSETQ.